Sequencing of this T cell receptor beta chain was carried out in a study of T cells after yellow fever vaccination. This clonotype was detected many times. The target antigen is unknown. Overall study findings and caveats: Post-booster reappearance was seen for most primary-vaccination clones (around 96% CD4, around 88% CD8). Peak timing came faster in the weaker secondary response, day 5 versus 15. Only a small proportion of the clonotypes turned up in both the CD4 and the CD8 compartments, likely arising from convergent recombination.

TCRdb itself ran the 5' RACE reads through MiXCR, one entry per CDR3 protein. This sample has under 300,000 distinct CDR3 sequences, with roughly 6.3% found just once. The source is a young man who received the YFV17D yellow fever vaccine. This sample comprised CD4+ T cells sorted from PBMCs, obtained on the day of the yellow fever booster vaccination.

DNA of the CDR3: TGTGCCAGCCTCCCGAGCCCCGGGGACAGGGGTAGGACCGGGGAGCTGTTTTTT. This translates into CASLPSPGDRGRTGELFF. V and J are TRBV28 and TRBJ2-2, with 10 nucleotides matching TRBD1. Germline V CDR1 and CDR2: MDHEN, SYDVKM. CDR3 length: 18 residues. V lost 8 bases, J lost 5 bases, and 17 bases stayed unmatched.